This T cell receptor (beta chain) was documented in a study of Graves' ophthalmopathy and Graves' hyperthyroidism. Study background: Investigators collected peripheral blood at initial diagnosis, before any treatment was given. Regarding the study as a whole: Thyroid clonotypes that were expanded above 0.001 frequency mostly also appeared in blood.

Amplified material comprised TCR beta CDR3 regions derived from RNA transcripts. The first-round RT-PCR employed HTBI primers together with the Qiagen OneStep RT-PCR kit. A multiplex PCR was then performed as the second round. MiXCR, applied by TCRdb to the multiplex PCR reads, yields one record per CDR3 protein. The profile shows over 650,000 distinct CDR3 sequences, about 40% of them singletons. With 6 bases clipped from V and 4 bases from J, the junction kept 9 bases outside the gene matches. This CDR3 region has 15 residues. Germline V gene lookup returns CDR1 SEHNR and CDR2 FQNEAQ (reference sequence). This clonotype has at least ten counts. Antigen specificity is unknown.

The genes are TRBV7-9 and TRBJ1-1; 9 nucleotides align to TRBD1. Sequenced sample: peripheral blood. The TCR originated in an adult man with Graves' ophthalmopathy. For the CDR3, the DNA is TGTGCCAGCAGGCGACCCACAGGGGGCTCCACTGAAGCTTTCTTT. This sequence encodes CASRRPTGGSTEAFF. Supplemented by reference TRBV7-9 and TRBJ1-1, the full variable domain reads DTGVSQNPRHKITKRGQNVTFRCDPISEHNRLYWYRQTLGQGPEFLTYFQNEAQLEKSRLLSDRFSAERPKGSFSTLEIQRTEQGDSAMYLCASRRPTGGSTEAFFGQGTRLTVV.